This TCR beta chain stems from a study of cytomegalovirus exposure and HLA in healthy donors. Whole-study results and caveats: The dataset shows that most TCR sequences were rare, while some public TCRs occurred in many donors.

Here immunoSEQ multiplex PCR was the method, and the copy in TCRdb shows in-frame clones only, minus some. Found here are over 85,000 clones, over 75% of them singletons; the top ten hold under 1.5%. V was trimmed by 3 bases and J by 2 bases, leaving 13 bases between them. Germline-derived CDR1 and CDR2 are MGHRA and YSYEKL. The CDR3 is 15 residues long. On this clone itself: What it recognizes is unknown.

V usage is TRBV4-1 and J usage is TRBJ1-2; maybe TRBD1 (5 bases). This sequence originates from a woman under 40 in good health and CMV-seropositive. Sequenced material: PBMCs. Here the CDR3 DNA reads TGCGCCAGCAGCCAGGCGGGGGGTTTAAACTATGGCTACACCTTC. Encoded protein: CASSQAGGLNYGYTF.